This passage covers 14 T cell receptor beta chains from one sample sequenced in a study of blood T cell repertoires in COVID-19. The protocol was immunoSEQ multiplex PCR, while the TCRdb copy is restricted to in-frame clones and leaves out a portion. Found here are approximately 250,000 clones, 80% to 95% of them singletons; the top ten hold roughly 2.8%. The sample was PBMCs or T cells enriched from blood (not recorded which). The receptor set was obtained from a man aged 35-49 years who had been exposed to COVID-19.

This chain joins TRBV7-2 and TRBJ1-1; the D gene is possibly TRBD1 (6 bases). Between the trimmed V and J ends, which lost 2 bases and 8 bases, there was a span of 18 bases. The germline V gene encodes CDR1 SGHTA and CDR2 FQGNSA. There are 15 residues in the CDR3. Here the CDR3 reads CASSLRGPTGREAFF. DNA for the CDR3: TGTGCCAGCAGCTTAAGGGGACCGACAGGCAGAGAAGCTTTCTTT.

In its sample, this clone was seen once. The CDR3 DNA sequence: TGTGCCAGCAGGCCGACTAGCGGGAGGACAGATACGCAGTATTTT. This sequence encodes CASRPTSGRTDTQYF. The chain has TRBV3-1 (or the pseudogene TRBV3-2) and TRBJ2-3; 13 nucleotides line up with TRBD2. V was clipped by 6 bases and J by 3 bases; unmatched bases: 3. The germline V gene encodes CDR1 LGHDT and CDR2 YNNKEL (reference sequence). This CDR3 contains 15 residues.

V gene TRBV4-1 combines with J gene TRBJ1-2; possible D gene TRBD1, 5 bases. The V gene lost 4 bases and the J gene lost 1 base, with 13 bases spanning the gap. Germline V gene lookup returns CDR1 MGHRA and CDR2 YSYEKL. CDR3 length: 15 residues. The CDR3 loop is CASSLETVLNYGYTF. Here the CDR3 DNA reads TGCGCCAGCAGCCTAGAGACAGTGCTTAACTATGGCTACACCTTC.

The chain is built from TRBV5-1 and TRBJ2-2; possible D gene TRBD2, 6 bases. V gave up 4 bases and J gave up 5 bases, with 18 bases separating them. Germline V gives CDR1 SGHRS, CDR2 YFSETQ. CDR3 length equals 16 residues. CDR3 loop: CASSLGGSGVTGELFF. The CDR3, as DNA: TGCGCCAGCAGCCTAGGTGGTAGCGGAGTTACCGGGGAGCTGTTTTTT.

The V and J genes are TRBV27 and TRBJ1-1, with D perhaps matching TRBD1 (6 bases). The length of the CDR3 is 13 residues. The V end was cut by 3 bases, the J end by 1 base, with 6 bases between. The germline V gene encodes CDR1 MNHEY and CDR2 SMNVEV (reference sequence). This CDR3 is CASSLGQNTEAFF. The CDR3 DNA reads TGTGCCAGCAGTTTGGGACAGAACACTGAAGCTTTCTTT.

The chain joins TRBV3-1 (or the pseudogene TRBV3-2) to TRBJ1-6; 8 nucleotides align to TRBD1. The germline V gene encodes CDR1 LGHDT and CDR2 YNNKEL (reference sequence). The CDR3 runs to 14 residues. Trimming cost V 5 bases and J 10 bases; bases outside gene matches: 7. For the CDR3, the DNA is TGTGCCAGCAGCACAGGACAGGGTGCCTCACCCCTCCACTTT. It encodes CASSTGQGASPLHF.

The CDR3: CAWEGAGEQYF. Written as DNA, the CDR3 is TGTGCCTGGGAGGGGGCGGGTGAGCAGTACTTC. The chain employs TRBV30 and TRBJ2-7; 7 bases agree with TRBD1. The germline V gene encodes CDR1 GTSNPN and CDR2 SVGIG (reference sequence). The J segment lost 7 bases and the V segment lost 5 bases, leaving 5 bases of the junction unmatched. This CDR3 region has 11 residues.

V gene TRBV6-5 combines with J gene TRBJ2-7, with 7 bases matching TRBD2. Looked up from germline, CDR1 is MNHEY and CDR2 is SVGAGI. The CDR3 loop spans 14 amino acids. J was trimmed by 5 bases and V by 3 bases; bases with no gene match: 7. CDR3 protein: CASSYGGSNHEQYF. In DNA form, the CDR3 reads TGTGCCAGCAGTTATGGCGGGAGTAACCACGAGCAGTACTTC.

The rearrangement links TRBV28 to TRBJ1-2, with 9 bases identical to TRBD1. The V gene end was trimmed by 7 bases and the J gene end by 8 bases; junction bases not matched to a gene: 8. Germline CDR1 MDHEN, CDR2 SYDVKM. The CDR3 has 13 residues. The CDR3 nucleotides are TGTGCCAGCAATAAACAGGGGGCGCAGGGCTACACCTTC. Translating gives CASNKQGAQGYTF.

The chain is built from TRBV19 and TRBJ1-2; 7 bases are shared with TRBD1. The germline V gene has CDR1 LNHDA and CDR2 SQIVND (reference sequence). The CDR3 has 15 amino acids. After removal of 6 bases from V and 4 bases from J, the junction contained 11 bases not matched to a gene. The CDR3 loop reads CASSPPDRRIYGYTF. The CDR3, as DNA: TGTGCCAGTAGCCCTCCGGACAGGAGAATCTATGGCTACACCTTC.

This rearrangement joins TRBV11-2 to TRBJ1-1; the D is unclear. Trimming cost V 0 bases and J 2 bases, with 10 bases left between them. The V gene's germline CDR1 is SGHAT and CDR2 FQNNGV. The CDR3 runs to 15 residues. This CDR3 reads CASSLDLGSNTEAFF. The CDR3 nucleotides read TGTGCCAGCAGCTTAGATTTGGGCAGCAACACTGAAGCTTTCTTT.

This chain connects TRBV11-2 to TRBJ2-7; tentatively, D is TRBD2 (7 bases). The CDR3 consists of 13 residues. The germline V gene has CDR1 SGHAT and CDR2 FQNNGV. Trimming cost V 1 base and J 5 bases, with 9 bases left between them. In DNA form, the CDR3 reads TGTGCCAGCAGCTTAGCGGGGGGCAACGAGCAGTACTTC. Translated, it gives CASSLAGGNEQYF.

The chain recombines TRBV11-3 with TRBJ2-5; D unclear. This CDR3 has 13 amino acids. V shed 3 bases and J shed 0 bases, with 5 bases lying between them. Germline V lookup: CDR1 SGHNT, CDR2 YENEEA. CDR3 sequence reads: CASSLEYQETQYF. As DNA, the CDR3 is TGTGCCAGCAGCTTGGAGTACCAAGAGACCCAGTACTTC.

The chain has TRBV5-5 and TRBJ2-1, with a weak D call TRBD2 (5 bases). The CDR3 is made up of 16 amino acids. V was clipped by 1 base and J by 4 bases, with 15 bases between them. CDR1 is SGHKS, CDR2 YYEKEE, per germline (reference sequence). The CDR3 sequence: CASSLNWGVPYNEQFF. CDR3 nucleotide sequence: TGTGCCAGCAGCTTGAATTGGGGAGTTCCTTACAATGAGCAGTTCTTC.